This T cell receptor (beta chain) was sequenced during a study of identical twins. This clonotype was picked up a small number of times. This CDR3 comprises 17 residues. Germline V gene data show CDR1 as SGHRS and CDR2 as YFSETQ. V shed 4 bases, J shed 4 bases, and the junction held 12 bases outside the gene matches. TCRdb independently ran MiXCR on the 5' RACE reads; one entry per CDR3 protein. The top ten hold approximately 0.49% of the sample, which has approximately 490,000 distinct CDR3 sequences, about a fifth seen once. This sample also appeared in a second study, on yellow fever vaccine responses in identical twins.

The sequenced sample was CD4+ T cells sorted from blood. The rearrangement joins TRBV5-1 to TRBJ2-3; TRBD2 matches at 10 bases. The TCR was taken from a woman aged 18-30 years in good health. In DNA, the CDR3 is TGCGCCAGCAGCGGCCCGGGGCTAGCGGGAGTTTCAGATACGCAGTATTTT. Translating gives CASSGPGLAGVSDTQYF.